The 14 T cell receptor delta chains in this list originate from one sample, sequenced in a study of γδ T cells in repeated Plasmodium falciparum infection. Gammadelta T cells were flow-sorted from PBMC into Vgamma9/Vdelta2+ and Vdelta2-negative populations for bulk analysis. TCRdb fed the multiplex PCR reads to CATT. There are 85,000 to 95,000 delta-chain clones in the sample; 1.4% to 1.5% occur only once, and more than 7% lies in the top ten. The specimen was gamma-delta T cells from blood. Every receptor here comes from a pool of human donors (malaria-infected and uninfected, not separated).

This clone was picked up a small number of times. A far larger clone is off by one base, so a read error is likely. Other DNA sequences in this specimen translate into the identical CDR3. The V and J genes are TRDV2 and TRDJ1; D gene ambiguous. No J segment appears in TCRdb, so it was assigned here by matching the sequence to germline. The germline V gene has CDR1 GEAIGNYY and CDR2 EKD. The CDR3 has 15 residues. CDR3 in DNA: TGCGCCTGTGACCGGGGTACCCGAAACACCGATAAACTCATCTTT. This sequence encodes CACDRGTRNTDKLIF.

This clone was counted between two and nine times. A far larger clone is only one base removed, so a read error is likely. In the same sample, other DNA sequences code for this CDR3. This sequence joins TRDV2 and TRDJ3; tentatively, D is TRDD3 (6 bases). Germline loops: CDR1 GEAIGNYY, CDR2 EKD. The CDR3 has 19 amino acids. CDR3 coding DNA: TGTGCCTGTGACACCTCGGGACGGGGGACCTCCTGGGACACCCGGCAGATGTTTTTC. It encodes CACDTSGRGTSWDTRQMFF.

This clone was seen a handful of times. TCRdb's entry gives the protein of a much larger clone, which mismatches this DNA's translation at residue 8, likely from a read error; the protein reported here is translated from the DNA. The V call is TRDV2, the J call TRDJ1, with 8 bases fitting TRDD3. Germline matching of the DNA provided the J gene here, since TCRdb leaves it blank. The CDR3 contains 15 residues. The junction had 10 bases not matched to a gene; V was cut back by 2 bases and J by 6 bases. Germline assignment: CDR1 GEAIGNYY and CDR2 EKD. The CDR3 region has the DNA TGTGCCTGTGACATCTGCGCACGGGGGGATAATAAACTCATCTTT. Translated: CACDICARGDNKLIF.

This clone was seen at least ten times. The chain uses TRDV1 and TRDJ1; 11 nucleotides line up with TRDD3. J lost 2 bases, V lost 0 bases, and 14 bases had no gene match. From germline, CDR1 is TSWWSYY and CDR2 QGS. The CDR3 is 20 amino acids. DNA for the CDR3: TGTGCTCTTGGGGAACTCAGGTCGTACTGGGGGATAGGGTGGACCGATAAACTCATCTTT. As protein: CALGELRSYWGIGWTDKLIF.

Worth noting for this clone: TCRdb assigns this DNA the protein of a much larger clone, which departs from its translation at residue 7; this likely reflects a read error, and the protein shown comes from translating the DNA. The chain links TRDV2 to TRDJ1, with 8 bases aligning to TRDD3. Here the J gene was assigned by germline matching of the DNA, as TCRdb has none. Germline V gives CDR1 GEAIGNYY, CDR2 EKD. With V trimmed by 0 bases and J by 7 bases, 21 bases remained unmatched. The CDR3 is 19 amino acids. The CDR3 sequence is CACDTDRGIRAGDAGKLIF. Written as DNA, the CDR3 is TGTGCCTGTGACACCGATCGAGGGATACGCGCGGGGGATGCCGGTAAACTCATCTTT.

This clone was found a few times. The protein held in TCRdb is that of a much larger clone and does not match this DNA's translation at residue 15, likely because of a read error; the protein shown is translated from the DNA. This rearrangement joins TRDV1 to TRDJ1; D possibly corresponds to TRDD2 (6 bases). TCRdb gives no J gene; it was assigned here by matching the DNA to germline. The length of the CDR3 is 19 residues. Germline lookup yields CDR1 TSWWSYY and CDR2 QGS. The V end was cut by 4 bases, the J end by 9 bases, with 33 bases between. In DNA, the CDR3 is TGTGCTCTTGGGGTCGCCTTCCCAACAACTAATCCCTACACCGGTGAACTCATCTTT. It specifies CALGVAFPTTNPYTGELIF.

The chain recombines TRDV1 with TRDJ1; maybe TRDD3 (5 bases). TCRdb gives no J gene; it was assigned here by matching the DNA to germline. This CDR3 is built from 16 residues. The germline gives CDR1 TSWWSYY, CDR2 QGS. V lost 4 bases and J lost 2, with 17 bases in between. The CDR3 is CALGGALRGGTDKLIF. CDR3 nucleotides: TGTGCTCTTGGGGGGGCATTACGGGGGGGTACCGATAAACTCATCTTT.

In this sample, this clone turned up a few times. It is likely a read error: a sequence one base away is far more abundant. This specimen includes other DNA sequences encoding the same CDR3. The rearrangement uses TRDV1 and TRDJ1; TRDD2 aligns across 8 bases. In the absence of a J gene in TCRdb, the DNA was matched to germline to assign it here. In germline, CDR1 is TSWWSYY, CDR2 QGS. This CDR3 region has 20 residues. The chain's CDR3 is CALGEGAFLGMAGYTDKLIF. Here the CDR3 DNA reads TGCGCTCTTGGGGAAGGGGCCTTCCTAGGGATGGCTGGGTACACCGATAAACTCATCTTT.

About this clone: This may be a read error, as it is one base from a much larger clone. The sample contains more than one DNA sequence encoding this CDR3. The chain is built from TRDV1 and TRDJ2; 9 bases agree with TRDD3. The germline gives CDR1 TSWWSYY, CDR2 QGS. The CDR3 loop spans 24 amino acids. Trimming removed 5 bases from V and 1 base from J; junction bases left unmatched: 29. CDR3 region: CALGPLPTLYLLLGEHFLTAQLFF. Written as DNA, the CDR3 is TGTGCTCTTGGGCCCCTTCCCACCTTATATTTACTACTGGGGGAGCATTTTTTGACAGCACAACTCTTCTTT.

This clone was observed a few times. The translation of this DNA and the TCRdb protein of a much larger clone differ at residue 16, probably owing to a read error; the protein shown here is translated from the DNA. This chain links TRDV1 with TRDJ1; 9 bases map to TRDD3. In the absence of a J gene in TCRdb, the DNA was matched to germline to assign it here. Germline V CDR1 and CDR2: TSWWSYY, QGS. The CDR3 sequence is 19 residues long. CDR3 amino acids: CALGELAPNWGTYTDRLIF. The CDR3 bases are TGTGCTCTTGGGGAACTAGCTCCTAACTGGGGGACGTACACCGATAGACTCATCTTT.

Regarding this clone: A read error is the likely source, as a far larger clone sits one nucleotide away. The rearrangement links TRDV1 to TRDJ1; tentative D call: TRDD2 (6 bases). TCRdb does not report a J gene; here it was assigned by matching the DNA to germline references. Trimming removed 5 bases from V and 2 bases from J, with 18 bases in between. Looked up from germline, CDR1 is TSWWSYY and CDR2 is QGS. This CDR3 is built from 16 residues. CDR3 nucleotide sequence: TGTGCTCTTGGGATCCTTCCCCCCAAGGGTACCGATAAACTCATCTTT. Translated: CALGILPPKGTDKLIF.

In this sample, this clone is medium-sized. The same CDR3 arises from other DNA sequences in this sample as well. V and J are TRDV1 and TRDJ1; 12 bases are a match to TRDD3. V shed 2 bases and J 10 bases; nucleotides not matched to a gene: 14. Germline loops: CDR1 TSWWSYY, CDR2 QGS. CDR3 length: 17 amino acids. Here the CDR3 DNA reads TGTGCTCTTGGGGAAGAGGGTCTACTGGGGGATACCATAAGACTCATCTTT. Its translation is CALGEEGLLGDTIRLIF.

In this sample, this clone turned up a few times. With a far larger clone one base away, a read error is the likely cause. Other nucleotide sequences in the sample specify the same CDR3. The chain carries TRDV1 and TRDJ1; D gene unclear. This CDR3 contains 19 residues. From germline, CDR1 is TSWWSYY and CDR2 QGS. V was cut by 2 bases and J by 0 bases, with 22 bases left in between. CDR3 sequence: CALGEGPRTTGAHTDKLIF. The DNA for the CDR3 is TGTGCTCTTGGGGAAGGTCCCCGAACGACCGGGGCCCACACCGATAAACTCATCTTT.

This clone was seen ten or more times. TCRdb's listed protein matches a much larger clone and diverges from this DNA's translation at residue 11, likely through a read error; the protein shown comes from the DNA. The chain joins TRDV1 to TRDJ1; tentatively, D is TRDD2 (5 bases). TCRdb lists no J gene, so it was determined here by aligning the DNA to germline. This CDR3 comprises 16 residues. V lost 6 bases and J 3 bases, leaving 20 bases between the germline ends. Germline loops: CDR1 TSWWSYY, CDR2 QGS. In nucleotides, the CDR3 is TGTGCTCTTGGAGAGCCTTTTCCTCCTTACGCCGATAAACTCATCTTT. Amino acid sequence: CALGEPFPPYADKLIF.